The 5 T cell receptor beta chains presented below share a single source sample, sequenced in a study of shared clonotypes between healthy human individuals. Here immunoSEQ multiplex PCR was the method, and the copy in TCRdb shows in-frame clones only, minus some. This table has some 1 million clones, approximately 76% appearing once. Input material: memory CD4+ T cells sorted from blood. Stated subset: CD45RA-negative fraction. These receptors came from a man younger than 30 in good health.

The rearrangement links TRBV19 to TRBJ1-2, with TRBD1 matching 10 bases. Losses at the gene ends were 5 bases for V and 7 bases for J; bases not matched to a gene: 7. The germline V gene encodes CDR1 LNHDA and CDR2 SQIVND (reference sequence). This CDR3 comprises 14 residues. The CDR3 spells CASSPGQGIGGYTF. The CDR3 DNA reads as TGTGCCAGTAGTCCGGGACAGGGGATCGGTGGCTACACCTTC. Using reference TRBV19 and TRBJ1-2 for the parts outside the CDR3, the full variable domain is DGGITQSPKYLFRKEGQNVTLSCEQNLNHDAMYWYRQDPGQGLRLIYYSQIVNDFQKGDIAEGYSVSREKKESFPLTVTSAQKNPTAFYLCASSPGQGIGGYTFGSGTRLTVV.

A note on this clone: This sample includes further DNA sequences coding for the same CDR3. The chain is built from TRBV5-1 and TRBJ2-1; D unresolved. The length of the CDR3 is 13 residues. Between the trimmed V and J ends, which lost 0 bases and 3 bases, there was a span of 4 bases. Germline loops: CDR1 SGHRS, CDR2 YFSETQ. CDR3 in DNA: TGCGCCAGCAGCTTGGCACTCTACAATGAGCAGTTCTTC. Translating it yields CASSLALYNEQFF.

The chain combines TRBV18 with TRBJ2-2, with D perhaps given as TRBD1 or TRBD2 (6 bases each). The ends were cut back, 1 base at V and 5 bases at J, with 11 bases in the middle. Germline CDR1 reads KGHSH; CDR2 reads LQKENI. The CDR3 has 15 amino acids. CDR3 loop: CASSPQGDSTGELFF. The CDR3 DNA is TGTGCCAGCTCACCACAGGGGGACTCTACCGGGGAGCTGTTTTTT.

This clone was counted only a few times. The chain has TRBV27 and TRBJ1-6, with TRBD1 matching 8 bases. Germline trimming cut 6 bases from V and 11 bases from J; bases unmatched to any gene: 12. The CDR3 runs to 15 residues. CDR1 and CDR2 from the germline V gene are MNHEY and SMNVEV (reference sequence). The CDR3, as DNA: TGTGCCAGCAGATCAGGACAGGGCGGACCGACACCCCTCCACTTT. It is translated as CASRSGQGGPTPLHF.

This chain links TRBV4-3 with TRBJ2-2; D remains ambiguous. V lost 2 bases, J lost 7 bases, and 8 bases lay in between. The CDR3 sequence is 13 residues long. Germline CDR1 LGHNA, CDR2 YSLEER. CDR3: CASSQPMNGELFF. CDR3 coding DNA: TGCGCCAGCAGCCAACCTATGAACGGGGAGCTGTTTTTT.